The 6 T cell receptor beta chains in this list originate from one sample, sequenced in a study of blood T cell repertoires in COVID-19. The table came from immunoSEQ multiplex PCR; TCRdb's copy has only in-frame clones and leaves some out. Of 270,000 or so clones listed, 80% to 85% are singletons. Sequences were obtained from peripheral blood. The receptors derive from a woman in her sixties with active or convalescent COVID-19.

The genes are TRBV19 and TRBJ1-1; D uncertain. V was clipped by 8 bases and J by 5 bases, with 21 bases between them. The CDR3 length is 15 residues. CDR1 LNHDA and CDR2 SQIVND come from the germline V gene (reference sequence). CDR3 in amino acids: CASWSPGSPGTEAFF. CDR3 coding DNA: TGTGCCAGTTGGAGTCCCGGGTCCCCTGGGACTGAAGCTTTCTTT.

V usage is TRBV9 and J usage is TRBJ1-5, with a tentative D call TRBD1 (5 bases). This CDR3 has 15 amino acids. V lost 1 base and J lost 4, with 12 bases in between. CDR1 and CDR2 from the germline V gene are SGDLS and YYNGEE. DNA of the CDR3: TGTGCCAGCAGCGTAACCGGACAAGTTAATCAGCCCCAGCATTTT. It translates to CASSVTGQVNQPQHF.

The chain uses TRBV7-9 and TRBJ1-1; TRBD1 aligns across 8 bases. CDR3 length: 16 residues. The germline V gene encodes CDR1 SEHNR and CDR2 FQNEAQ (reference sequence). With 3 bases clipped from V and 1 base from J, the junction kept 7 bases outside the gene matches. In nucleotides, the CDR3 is TGTGCCAGCAGCTTGGAACTAGGACAGGGGAACACTGAAGCTTTCTTT. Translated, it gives CASSLELGQGNTEAFF.

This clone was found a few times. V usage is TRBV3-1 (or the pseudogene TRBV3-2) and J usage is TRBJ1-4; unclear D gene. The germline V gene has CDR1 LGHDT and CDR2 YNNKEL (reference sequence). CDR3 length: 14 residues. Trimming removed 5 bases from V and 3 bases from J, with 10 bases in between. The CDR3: CASSSRPANEKLFF. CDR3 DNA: TGTGCCAGCAGCAGCAGGCCGGCTAATGAAAAACTGTTTTTT.

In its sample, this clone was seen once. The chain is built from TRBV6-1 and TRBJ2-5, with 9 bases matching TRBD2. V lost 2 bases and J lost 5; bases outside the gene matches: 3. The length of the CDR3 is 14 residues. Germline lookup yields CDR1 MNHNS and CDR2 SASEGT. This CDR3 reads CASSELAGLETQYF. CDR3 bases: TGTGCCAGCAGTGAACTAGCGGGGTTGGAGACCCAGTACTTC.

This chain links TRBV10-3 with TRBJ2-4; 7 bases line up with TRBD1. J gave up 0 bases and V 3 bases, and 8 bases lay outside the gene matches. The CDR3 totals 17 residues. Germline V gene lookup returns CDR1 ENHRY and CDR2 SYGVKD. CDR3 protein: CAISEKGQLLAKNIQYF. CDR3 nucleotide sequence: TGTGCCATCAGTGAAAAGGGACAGCTTCTAGCCAAAAACATTCAGTACTTC.